This TCR beta chain was sequenced for a study of cytomegalovirus exposure and HLA in healthy donors. Only a few counts were recorded for this clone. What it binds is unknown. Study observations and caveats: Most observed TCR sequences were rare, whereas some public TCRs were detected in many donors. Most subjects' HLA-A and HLA-B alleles were reportedly predicted from TCR beta sequences. Some V segments could not be told apart, so they were left out, TRBV6-2 and TRBV6-3 among them. The study recorded 150 to 200 TCR beta chains that were cytomegalovirus-associated.

The CDR3 spans 14 residues. CDR1 MNHEY and CDR2 SMNVEV come from the germline V gene (reference sequence). The trim removed 6 bases at V and 6 bases at J, leaving 8 bases unmatched. PCR primers comprised 60 Vbeta and 13 Jbeta primers. The assay was immunoSEQ multiplex PCR, and TCRdb's table has in-frame clones only and misses some. The table records some 160,000 clones, around 80% of them present only once. This rearrangement joins TRBV27 to TRBJ2-3; TRBD2 agrees at 8 bases. This receptor was taken from a man between 35 and 55 years old in good health and CMV-seronegative. Source material: PBMCs. The CDR3 nucleotides read TGTGCCAGCAGCCCCCGGGAGGGTTTGGATACGCAGTATTTT. Protein sequence: CASSPREGLDTQYF.